The present entry profiles one T cell receptor (beta chain) with its context. This clone's antigen is unknown. Base qualities are not recorded, but no much larger clone differs from it by a single base. TCRbeta CDR3 regions were amplified from genomic DNA by means of the immunoSEQ Assay, a bias-controlled multiplex PCR. From the authors' description of their analysis: Nucleated cell counts per sample were estimated from amplification of reference gene primers within the assay. Sequence reads were collapsed and filtered to measure the absolute abundance of every unique TCRbeta CDR3 rearrangement. Productive Simpson clonality was computed per sample as the square root of Simpson's diversity index over productive rearrangements. As stored in TCRdb, this immuneACCESS dataset retains in-frame rearrangements with V and J assigned. A fraction of the clones does not appear; measured against another copy, unresolved V genes explain less than half of the discrepancy, and the remainder lacks a known reason. V and J calls and clone size are as listed in that table; D and trimming were resolved from the DNA. The sample includes 250,000 to 300,000 clones, with 65% to 85% observed a single time. Clones ranked in the top ten supply approximately 6% of the sample.

The collaborating institutions used their own protocols to collect whole blood in K2EDTA tubes. For TCRbeta analysis, collaborators shipped samples as frozen whole blood, isolated PBMCs, or DNA extracted from either of those sample types. These data originate in a study of blood T cell repertoires in COVID-19 (dated by TCRdb to about 2020). Notes on the research overall: Collaborator samples came from the United States, Italy and Spain and covered acute and convalescent phases of COVID-19. Nearly every sample came with metadata listing a de-identified subject ID, COVID-19 status, age in years and sex. The material from the prospective study consisted of cDNA or gDNA derived from T cells, B-cell-depleted T cells, or PBMCs. Subjects who had been exposed to COVID-19, were actively infected with it, or had recovered from it provided the deeply sampled blood TCRbeta repertoires that made up the dataset. The repertoires were released in a freely available public database meant as a resource for research on the immune response to SARS-CoV-2. Samples were obtained from the ongoing ImmuneRACE study (first 160 participants) and from over 1,000 subjects provided by 6 global collaborators. Where available, HLA class I and class II types were taken from metadata supplied by the sample provider and were not determined by assay-based typing.

From cysteine to phenylalanine, the CDR3 is 17 amino acids long. The CDR3 DNA has 51 bases and is translated from base 1. CDR1 and CDR2, looked up from the germline V gene (reference sequence), are MNHEY and SMNVEV. At the junction V is shortened by 3 bases and J by 2 bases; bases outside the gene matches: 12. Broad study findings and their caveats: The quantity of clinical and demographic metadata differed by source and by participant and was supplied without curation.

The source is a man older than 75 with acute or convalescent COVID-19. The sequenced sample consisted of peripheral blood. The chain is made from TRBV27 and TRBJ2-7; 8 junctional bases match TRBD2. The nucleotide sequence is TGTGCCAGCAGTTTCAGGGCAATTAGCGGGATCCCCTACGAGCAGTACTTC. This encodes CASSFRAISGIPYEQYF.